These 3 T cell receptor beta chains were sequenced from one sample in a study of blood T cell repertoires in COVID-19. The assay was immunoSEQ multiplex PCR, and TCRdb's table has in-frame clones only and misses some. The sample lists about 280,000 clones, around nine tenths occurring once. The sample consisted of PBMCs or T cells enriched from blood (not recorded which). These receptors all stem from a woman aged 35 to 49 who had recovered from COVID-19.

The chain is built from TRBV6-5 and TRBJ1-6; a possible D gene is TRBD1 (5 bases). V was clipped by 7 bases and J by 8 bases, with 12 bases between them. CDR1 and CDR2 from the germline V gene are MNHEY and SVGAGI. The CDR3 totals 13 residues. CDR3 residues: CASKGPLHSPLHF. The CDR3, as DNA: TGTGCCAGCAAGGGGCCCCTTCATTCACCCCTCCACTTT.

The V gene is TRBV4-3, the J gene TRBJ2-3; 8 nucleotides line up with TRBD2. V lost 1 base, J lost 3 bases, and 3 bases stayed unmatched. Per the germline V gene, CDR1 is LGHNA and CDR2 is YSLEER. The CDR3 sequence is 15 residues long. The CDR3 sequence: CASSQVASGTDTQYF. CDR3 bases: TGCGCCAGCAGCCAAGTGGCTAGCGGGACAGATACGCAGTATTTT.

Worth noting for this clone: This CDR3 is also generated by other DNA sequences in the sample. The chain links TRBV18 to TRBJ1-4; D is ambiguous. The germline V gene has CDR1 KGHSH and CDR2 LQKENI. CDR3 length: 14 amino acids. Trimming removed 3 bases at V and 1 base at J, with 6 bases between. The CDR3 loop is CASSPDLTNEKLFF. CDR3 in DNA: TGTGCCAGCTCACCTGACTTAACTAATGAAAAACTGTTTTTT.